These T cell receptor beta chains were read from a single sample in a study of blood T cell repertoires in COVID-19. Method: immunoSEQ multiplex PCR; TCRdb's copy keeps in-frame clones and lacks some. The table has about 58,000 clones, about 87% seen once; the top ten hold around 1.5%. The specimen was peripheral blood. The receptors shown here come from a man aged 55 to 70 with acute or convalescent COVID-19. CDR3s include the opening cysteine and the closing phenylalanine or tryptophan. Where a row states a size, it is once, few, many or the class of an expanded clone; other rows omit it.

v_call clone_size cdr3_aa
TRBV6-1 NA CASSETGGPQPQHF
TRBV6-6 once CASSYHPSSYEQYF
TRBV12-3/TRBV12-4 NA CASRALGYEQYF
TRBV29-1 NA CSVSTSGGDTQYF
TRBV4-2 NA CASSQDPAGGLAREYF
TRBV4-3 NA CASSQAQGWINYGYTF
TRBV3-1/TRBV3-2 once CASSRNRDSYQFF
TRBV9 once CASSARQGAYEQYF
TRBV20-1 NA CSASGSNEQFF
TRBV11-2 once CASSLQGFQETQYF
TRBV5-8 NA CASSDELGQHQPQHF
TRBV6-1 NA CASSEDGWASYNEQFF
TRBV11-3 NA CASSLVSANYGYTF
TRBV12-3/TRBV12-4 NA CASSFEGTGELFF
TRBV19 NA CASTILGQVSTEAFF
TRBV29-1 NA CSVEGAGLGNEQFF
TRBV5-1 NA CASSLGSSGLQETQYF
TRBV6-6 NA CASSYSRGRNTEAFF
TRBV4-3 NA CASSPTLAGEGNEQFF
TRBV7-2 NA CASSIDAGISGNTIYF
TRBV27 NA CASSLFAGVSTDTQYF
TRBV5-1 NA CASSLGGDLLYNEQFF
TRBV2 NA CASSEDSGQQETQYF
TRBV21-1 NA CASSKGTRENYGYTF
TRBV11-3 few CASTREGAYNEQFF
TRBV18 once CASSQARGTGQFTLHF
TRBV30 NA CAWSVRLGDTQYF
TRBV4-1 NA CASSQDRFGQVPQPQHF
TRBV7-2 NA CASSTLTGGNEQFF
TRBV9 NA CASSIAGTASYEQYF
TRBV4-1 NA CASSQEEQAHQPQHF
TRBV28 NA CASSSGRLGNQPQHF
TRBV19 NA CASIPHSRSGNTIYF
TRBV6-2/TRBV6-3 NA CASSGTANYGYTF
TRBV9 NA CASSVGEPTYNEQFF
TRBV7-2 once CASSLGRAGANTGELFF
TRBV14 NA CASSLLKKSGRAAETQYF
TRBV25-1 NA CASNMGTSVVNEQFF
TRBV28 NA CASRAGLRRGSNQPQHF
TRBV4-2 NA CASSQRLTGEGEKLFF
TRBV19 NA CASSSRTGGEAFF
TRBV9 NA CASSEGGSSYNEQFF
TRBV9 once CASSVEQGSLGTQYF
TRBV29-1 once CSGRDTEGYTF
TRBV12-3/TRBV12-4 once CASRRPMGGVLTF
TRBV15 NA CATSRDAGGDQPQHF
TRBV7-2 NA CASSPLAGVGGEQYF
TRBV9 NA CASSLASSYNSPLHF
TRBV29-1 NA CSVGNPGQVGDTQYF
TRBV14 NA CASRREGPGGGYTF
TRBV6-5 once CASSSHGLAKNIQYF
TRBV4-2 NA CASSQDKGYQPQHF